Listed below are T cell receptor beta chains from one sample, sequenced in a study of CD8+ T cells in alopecia areata. The protocol was immunoSEQ multiplex PCR, while the TCRdb copy is restricted to in-frame clones and leaves out a portion. The table lists around 140,000 clones, 51% of them singletons. Sequenced here: CD4+ T cells sorted from blood, sampled at week 0. Receptor source: a human donor with alopecia areata. CDR3s include the opening cysteine and the closing phenylalanine or tryptophan. Each record gives: J gene, V gene, clone size, D gene, CDR3 DNA, CDR3 protein. The D gene is left open where the match is weak. Only some rows state a clone size, as once, few, many or a class for expanded clones.

J gene: TRBJ1-3
V gene: TRBV25-1
clone size: once
D gene: .
CDR3 DNA: TGTGCCAGCAGTGACTCAGGAATCTCTGGAAACACCATATATTTT
CDR3 protein: CASSDSGISGNTIYF

J gene: TRBJ2-3
V gene: TRBV29-1
clone size: few
D gene: .
CDR3 DNA: TGCAGCGGGCGGTCCCCCCCCACAGATACGCAGTATTTT
CDR3 protein: CSGRSPPTDTQYF

J gene: TRBJ2-7
V gene: TRBV15
clone size: few
D gene: TRBD2
CDR3 DNA: TGTGCCACCAGCATCGGAGGGACTAGCGAGCAGTACTTC
CDR3 protein: CATSIGGTSEQYF

J gene: TRBJ1-2
V gene: TRBV10-3
clone size: .
D gene: TRBD1
CDR3 DNA: TGTGCCATCAGGAGCGACCGGGACAGCAACTATGGCTACACCTTC
CDR3 protein: CAIRSDRDSNYGYTF

J gene: TRBJ2-1
V gene: TRBV6-4
clone size: once
D gene: .
CDR3 DNA: TGTGCCAGCAGCCCGGGACCCCCTGTGTCCTACAATGAGCAGTTCTTC
CDR3 protein: CASSPGPPVSYNEQFF

J gene: TRBJ2-2
V gene: TRBV7-3
clone size: .
D gene: TRBD1
CDR3 DNA: TGTGCCAGCAGGGGAACAGGGGTTACCGGGGAGCTGTTTTTT
CDR3 protein: CASRGTGVTGELFF

J gene: TRBJ1-5
V gene: TRBV30
clone size: few
D gene: .
CDR3 DNA: TGTGCCTGGAGTGCGAGCAGGAATCAGCCCCAGCATTTT
CDR3 protein: CAWSASRNQPQHF

J gene: TRBJ2-2
V gene: TRBV2
clone size: many
D gene: .
CDR3 DNA: TGTGCCAGTACATGGGGGGACACCGGGGAGCTGTTTTTT
CDR3 protein: CASTWGDTGELFF

J gene: TRBJ1-4
V gene: TRBV27
clone size: .
D gene: .
CDR3 DNA: TGTGCCAGCAGCCTTACCCTTCCCCCCCGAAAACTGTTTTTT
CDR3 protein: CASSLTLPPRKLFF

J gene: TRBJ1-5
V gene: TRBV7-8
clone size: .
D gene: TRBD1
CDR3 DNA: TGTGCCAGCAGCACCCGAGTCAGTACAGGGGCTTATAGCAATCAGCCCCAGCATTTT
CDR3 protein: CASSTRVSTGAYSNQPQHF

J gene: TRBJ2-7
V gene: TRBV7-2
clone size: .
D gene: TRBD2
CDR3 DNA: TGTGCCAGCAGCTTAGAAGGGACTAGCGGGAGTTACGAGCAGTACTTC
CDR3 protein: CASSLEGTSGSYEQYF

J gene: TRBJ1-1
V gene: TRBV7-9
clone size: few
D gene: TRBD1
CDR3 DNA: TGTGCCAGCAGCTTCCTCGGACAGGGGAACACTGAAGCTTTCTTT
CDR3 protein: CASSFLGQGNTEAFF

J gene: TRBJ1-5
V gene: TRBV2
clone size: few
D gene: TRBD1
CDR3 DNA: TGTGCCAGCAGTGTGGAGACAGGGGGCGGTCAGCCCCAGCATTTT
CDR3 protein: CASSVETGGGQPQHF

J gene: TRBJ1-2
V gene: TRBV5-4
clone size: .
D gene: .
CDR3 DNA: TGTGCCAGCAGCTTTAGGGACCTTCGCTACACCTTC
CDR3 protein: CASSFRDLRYTF

J gene: TRBJ2-5
V gene: TRBV7-2
clone size: .
D gene: .
CDR3 DNA: TGTGCCAGCAGCCGGTCCGGAGGAGGGGGCGAGACCCAGTACTTC
CDR3 protein: CASSRSGGGGETQYF

J gene: TRBJ1-5
V gene: TRBV18
clone size: .
D gene: .
CDR3 DNA: TGTGCCAGCTCCACCGGAGGTCAGTTGCATCCTCAGCCCCAGCATTTT
CDR3 protein: CASSTGGQLHPQPQHF

J gene: TRBJ2-2
V gene: TRBV6-6
clone size: .
D gene: TRBD2
CDR3 DNA: TGTGCAGCGGGGCTAGCGGGAGAATCCGGGGAGCTGTTTTTT
CDR3 protein: CAAGLAGESGELFF

J gene: TRBJ1-1
V gene: TRBV9
clone size: medium-sized
D gene: .
CDR3 DNA: TGTGCCAGCAGCGTAGGGCAGGACACTGAAGCTTTCTTT
CDR3 protein: CASSVGQDTEAFF

J gene: TRBJ2-5
V gene: TRBV11-2
clone size: .
D gene: .
CDR3 DNA: TGTGCCAGCAGCACGGGACATACCCAGTACTTC
CDR3 protein: CASSTGHTQYF

J gene: TRBJ1-5
V gene: TRBV5-1
clone size: .
D gene: .
CDR3 DNA: TGCGCCAGCAGTCGTGAGGGAGGATCGGATCAGCCCCAGCATTTT
CDR3 protein: CASSREGGSDQPQHF

J gene: TRBJ2-1
V gene: TRBV30
clone size: .
D gene: .
CDR3 DNA: TGTGCCTGGAGTTGGGCCCGGGTCTCCTACAATGAGCAGTTCTTC
CDR3 protein: CAWSWARVSYNEQFF

J gene: TRBJ2-5
V gene: TRBV15
clone size: .
D gene: .
CDR3 DNA: TGTGCCACCAGCAGAGATGTTAGGGAGACCCAGTACTTC
CDR3 protein: CATSRDVRETQYF

J gene: TRBJ2-5
V gene: TRBV5-4
clone size: .
D gene: TRBD2
CDR3 DNA: TGTGCCAGCAGCGTATCCGCTGGGACTAGGGAGACCCAGTACTTC
CDR3 protein: CASSVSAGTRETQYF

J gene: TRBJ2-1
V gene: TRBV29-1
clone size: few
D gene: TRBD2
CDR3 DNA: TGCAGCGCCTCCGGGACTAGAAATGAGCAGTTCTTC
CDR3 protein: CSASGTRNEQFF

J gene: TRBJ2-7
V gene: TRBV29-1
clone size: few
D gene: .
CDR3 DNA: TGCAGCGTGGCAGGGCTGTTCTACGAGCAGTACTTC
CDR3 protein: CSVAGLFYEQYF

J gene: TRBJ1-1
V gene: TRBV5-8
clone size: .
D gene: TRBD1
CDR3 DNA: TGTGCCAGCAGCTTGGGACAGGGGGCCACTGAAGCTTTCTTT
CDR3 protein: CASSLGQGATEAFF

J gene: TRBJ2-3
V gene: TRBV30
clone size: .
D gene: .
CDR3 DNA: TGTGCCTGGAACTCTCTTTTTCCGGATACGCAGTATTTT
CDR3 protein: CAWNSLFPDTQYF